The 27 T cell receptor beta chains presented below share a single source sample, sequenced in a study of T cell changes during pregnancy in multiple sclerosis. TCRdb's table, derived via immunoSEQ multiplex PCR, lists solely in-frame clones and lacks some. Of about 60,000 clones listed, roughly 91% are singletons. Sequences were derived from peripheral blood, sampled in the second trimester of pregnancy. The receptors were gathered from a female donor with multiple sclerosis, enrolled in a pregnancy study.

The V and J genes are TRBV28 and TRBJ1-5, with a possible D match to TRBD1 (5 bases). The CDR3 loop spans 16 amino acids. V was clipped by 2 bases and J by 0 bases, with 11 bases between them. Per germline, CDR1 MDHEN and CDR2 SYDVKM. For the CDR3, the DNA is TGTGCCAGCAGTTTAAGAGGACACTATAGCAATCAGCCCCAGCATTTT. Amino acids: CASSLRGHYSNQPQHF.

The rearrangement uses TRBV6-5 and TRBJ1-4, with TRBD1 matching over 7 bases. The CDR3 runs to 14 residues. Per the germline V gene, CDR1 is MNHEY and CDR2 is SVGAGI. With V trimmed by 5 bases and J by 7 bases, 7 bases remained unmatched. The CDR3 loop reads CASSQTAGGEKLFF. The DNA of the CDR3 is TGTGCCAGCAGTCAGACGGCAGGGGGTGAAAAACTGTTTTTT.

This chain joins TRBV7-8 and TRBJ2-2; 8 bases agree with TRBD1. The CDR3 totals 15 residues. The V gene end was trimmed by 5 bases and the J gene end by 6 bases; junction bases not matched to a gene: 8. Germline V lookup: CDR1 SGHVS, CDR2 FQNEAQ. The CDR3 region is CASSVGTGWAGELFF. In nucleotides, the CDR3 is TGTGCCAGCAGCGTCGGGACAGGTTGGGCCGGGGAGCTGTTTTTT.

This chain uses TRBV28 with TRBJ2-3; 9 bases map to TRBD1. The germline V gene has CDR1 MDHEN and CDR2 SYDVKM. V lost 5 bases, J lost 3 bases, and 3 bases stayed unmatched. The CDR3 has 14 residues. CDR3 in DNA: TGTGCCAGCAGTACAGGGGGCCGGACAGATACGCAGTATTTT. Translation: CASSTGGRTDTQYF.

The V call is TRBV30, the J call TRBJ2-5, with a weak D call TRBD2 (5 bases). V lost 0 bases to trimming and J lost 1 base, with 6 bases between them. Per germline, CDR1 GTSNPN and CDR2 SVGIG (reference sequence). The CDR3 covers 13 residues. CDR3 coding DNA: TGTGCCTGGAGTGTCGGACTCCAAGAGACCCAGTACTTC. It translates to CAWSVGLQETQYF. Variable domain in full (rest from reference TRBV30 and TRBJ2-5): SQTIHQWPATLVQPVGSPLSLECTVEGTSNPNLYWYRQAAGRGLQLLFYSVGIGQISSEVPQNLSASRPQDRQFILSSKKLLLSDSGFYLCAWSVGLQETQYFGPGTRLLVL.

This clone was picked up one time. This chain connects TRBV7-9 to TRBJ1-3; maybe TRBD1 (6 bases). Germline CDR1 and CDR2: SEHNR and FQNEAQ (reference sequence). The CDR3 is 14 residues long. Trimming pared 0 bases from V and 4 bases from J, leaving 7 bases between. DNA for the CDR3: TGTGCCAGCAGCTTAGCGACAGGAGGAAACACCATATATTTT. Its translation: CASSLATGGNTIYF. Full variable domain (missing parts from reference TRBV7-9 and TRBJ1-3): DTGVSQNPRHKITKRGQNVTFRCDPISEHNRLYWYRQTLGQGPEFLTYFQNEAQLEKSRLLSDRFSAERPKGSFSTLEIQRTEQGDSAMYLCASSLATGGNTIYFGEGSWLTVV.

The chain couples TRBV19 to TRBJ1-2; D is ambiguous. The V end lost 4 bases, the J end lost 5 bases, and 17 bases lay between the germline ends. The CDR3 sequence is 15 residues long. The V gene's germline CDR1 is LNHDA and CDR2 SQIVND (reference sequence). CDR3 sequence (DNA): TGTGCCAGTAGTAGGGGTTTTCGGGAAGAGTATGGCTACACCTTC. This codes for CASSRGFREEYGYTF.

This clone has a handful of counts. The rearrangement joins TRBV5-1 to TRBJ2-7; 8 nucleotides match TRBD1. The CDR3 has 14 amino acids. V gave up 5 bases and J gave up 2 bases; unmatched junction bases: 6. Germline CDR1 is SGHRS and CDR2 is YFSETQ. The CDR3 is CASSTPGQAYEQYF. CDR3 sequence (DNA): TGCGCCAGCAGTACCCCGGGACAGGCCTACGAGCAGTACTTC.

J is TRBJ1-2 and V is TRBV4-3; possible D gene TRBD1, 5 bases. V was cut by 1 base and J by 7 bases, with 7 bases left in between. This CDR3 spans 12 amino acids. Germline V gene data show CDR1 as LGHNA and CDR2 as YSLEER. In nucleotides, the CDR3 is TGCGCCAGCAGCCAAGTCGGGGGTGGCTACACCTTC. Translated, it gives CASSQVGGGYTF.

V usage is TRBV7-9 and J usage is TRBJ1-6; 7 bases match TRBD1. The CDR3 spans 16 residues. J was trimmed by 11 bases and V by 4 bases; bases with no gene match: 14. Germline V lookup: CDR1 SEHNR, CDR2 FQNEAQ (reference sequence). This CDR3 reads CASSSRTGEVNPPLHF. In DNA, the CDR3 is TGTGCCAGCAGCTCTCGAACAGGGGAGGTAAACCCACCCCTCCACTTT.

The V call is TRBV6-4, the J call TRBJ2-5, with 11 bases aligning to TRBD2. After removal of 3 bases from V and 2 bases from J, the junction contained 2 bases not matched to a gene. The germline CDR1 and CDR2 sequences are MRHNA and SNTAGT. The CDR3 has 15 amino acids. The CDR3: CASSEVAGGQETQYF. The CDR3 bases are TGTGCCAGCAGTGAAGTAGCGGGGGGGCAAGAGACCCAGTACTTC.

The CDR3 sequence is CASNWVGGTDTQYF. CDR3 bases: TGTGCCAGCAATTGGGTCGGGGGGACAGATACGCAGTATTTT. The gene calls are TRBV9 and TRBJ2-3; TRBD2 aligns across 7 bases. The CDR3 is made up of 14 amino acids. In germline, CDR1 is SGDLS, CDR2 YYNGEE. V lost 6 bases to trimming and J lost 3 bases; unmatched junction nucleotides: 7.

This clone appeared a few times. This rearrangement joins TRBV29-1 to TRBJ2-7; D is perhaps TRBD2 (6 bases). The CDR3 totals 13 residues. V lost 7 bases and J lost 2, with 15 bases in between. Germline loops: CDR1 SQVTM, CDR2 ANQGSEA. CDR3 coding DNA: TGCAGCGGGGGAGGAGGCCGAGCCTACGAGCAGTACTTC. This codes for CSGGGGRAYEQYF.

The chain uses TRBV10-1 and TRBJ2-3; 8 bases match TRBD1. CDR1 WNHNN and CDR2 SYGVQD come from the germline V gene (reference sequence). Losses at the gene ends were 5 bases for V and 3 bases for J; bases not matched to a gene: 7. The length of the CDR3 is 15 residues. CDR3 coding DNA: TGCGCCAGCAGTCCCTACAGGGGGGAAACAGATACGCAGTATTTT. Translating it yields CASSPYRGETDTQYF.

J is TRBJ2-5 and V is TRBV5-1; the D gene is possibly TRBD2 (7 bases). Trimming shortened V by 0 bases and J by 2 bases, and 14 bases separated the two germline ends. CDR3 length equals 16 residues. Germline CDR1 SGHRS, CDR2 YFSETQ. CDR3 region: CASSLAGGHRQETQYF. The CDR3, as DNA: TGCGCCAGCAGCTTGGCCGGGGGGCACCGACAAGAGACCCAGTACTTC.

The chain is built from TRBV11-1 and TRBJ2-5; 7 bases map to TRBD2. Looked up from germline, CDR1 is SGHAT and CDR2 is FQDESV (reference sequence). Trimming at V came to 5 bases and at J to 3 bases, leaving 6 bases not matched to a gene. This CDR3 has 14 residues. The CDR3 nucleotides read TGTGCCAGCAGCGTGGGAGGGCCGGAAGAGACCCAGTACTTC. Encoded protein: CASSVGGPEETQYF.

The chain links TRBV5-1 to TRBJ1-6, with 7 bases that match TRBD1. Germline CDR1 is SGHRS and CDR2 is YFSETQ. The CDR3 is 14 amino acids. V shed 6 bases, J shed 4 bases, and the junction held 4 bases outside the gene matches. The CDR3 protein is CASTRDSYNSPLHF. In DNA form, the CDR3 reads TGCGCCAGCACCCGGGACAGTTATAATTCACCCCTCCACTTT.

V and J are TRBV5-1 and TRBJ1-1; 10 bases fit TRBD1. V was pared by 3 bases and J by 5 bases, with 4 bases of the junction left unmatched. Germline V gene data show CDR1 as SGHRS and CDR2 as YFSETQ. CDR3 length: 14 residues. CDR3 DNA sequence: TGCGCCAGCAGCTCCTGGACAGGGGGAACTGAAGCTTTCTTT. Translated, it gives CASSSWTGGTEAFF. Together with reference TRBV5-1 and TRBJ1-1, the CDR3 gives the full variable domain: KAGVTQTPRYLIKTRGQQVTLSCSPISGHRSVSWYQQTPGQGLQFLFEYFSETQRNKGNFPGRFSGRQFSNSRSEMNVSTLELGDSALYLCASSSWTGGTEAFFGQGTRLTVV.

This clone appeared a few times. This chain joins TRBV7-2 and TRBJ1-2, with D maybe TRBD1 (6 bases). Germline V gene sequence: CDR1 SGHTA, CDR2 FQGNSA. The CDR3 length is 12 residues. V dropped 1 base and J dropped 9 bases, with 9 bases sitting between them. Written as DNA, the CDR3 is TGTGCCAGCAGCTTAGTCAGGGGTAGCTACACCTTC. As protein: CASSLVRGSYTF.

This clone was seen a single time. The rearrangement uses TRBV5-1 and TRBJ2-3, with D maybe TRBD1 (6 bases). Trimming left V 4 bases short and J 2 bases short, with 14 bases between. The germline CDR1 and CDR2 sequences are SGHRS and YFSETQ. This CDR3 has 15 residues. CDR3 protein: CASSPDEGVTDTQYF. CDR3 nucleotide sequence: TGCGCCAGCAGCCCTGATGAGGGGGTCACAGATACGCAGTATTTT.

The chain links TRBV5-1 to TRBJ2-7; a weak D match, TRBD1 (6 bases). Deletions cut 2 bases from V and 12 bases from J, with 18 bases between. Germline CDR1 is SGHRS and CDR2 is YFSETQ. The CDR3 has 13 amino acids. The DNA of the CDR3 is TGCGCCAGCAGCTTAACACAGGGCACCGATTTGTACTTC. It yields the protein CASSLTQGTDLYF. Complete variable domain (other parts from reference TRBV5-1 and TRBJ2-7): KAGVTQTPRYLIKTRGQQVTLSCSPISGHRSVSWYQQTPGQGLQFLFEYFSETQRNKGNFPGRFSGRQFSNSRSEMNVSTLELGDSALYLCASSLTQGTDLYFGPGTRLTVT.

The chain couples TRBV2 to TRBJ1-1; a possible D gene is TRBD1 (5 bases). Looked up from germline, CDR1 is SNHLY and CDR2 is FYNNEI. The ends were cut back, 9 bases at V and 1 base at J, with 9 bases in the middle. The CDR3 totals 12 residues. The CDR3 loop reads CASATANTEAFF. DNA for the CDR3: TGTGCCAGTGCGACAGCGAACACTGAAGCTTTCTTT. Combining the CDR3 with reference TRBV2 and TRBJ1-1 gives the whole variable domain EPEVTQTPSHQVTQMGQEVILRCVPISNHLYFYWYRQILGQKVEFLVSFYNNEISEKSEIFDDQFSVERPDGSNFTLKIRSTKLEDSAMYFCASATANTEAFFGQGTRLTVV.

The chain joins TRBV15 to TRBJ1-6; no clear D. This CDR3 region has 16 residues. Trimming took 4 bases from V and 0 from J, leaving 10 bases between them. Germline CDR1 LNHNV, CDR2 YYDKDF (reference sequence). CDR3 sequence (DNA): TGTGCCACCAGCACCGACAAGAGCTCCTATAATTCACCCCTCCACTTT. It encodes CATSTDKSSYNSPLHF.

The chain employs TRBV2 and TRBJ2-1, with 7 bases fitting TRBD2. Germline values: CDR1 SNHLY, CDR2 FYNNEI. Trimming at V came to 2 bases and at J to 3 bases, leaving 4 bases not matched to a gene. CDR3 length equals 15 residues. The CDR3 DNA follows: TGTGCCAGCAGTGAAAATCGCGGGGGCTACAATGAGCAGTTCTTC. Its translation: CASSENRGGYNEQFF.

The rearrangement links TRBV6-4 to TRBJ1-3, with a possible D match to TRBD1 (5 bases). Trimming took 6 bases from V and 7 from J, leaving 16 bases between them. This CDR3 region has 14 residues. Germline V lookup: CDR1 MRHNA, CDR2 SNTAGT. CDR3 in amino acids: CASRVSGGLNTIYF. CDR3 sequence (DNA): TGTGCCAGCAGAGTTAGTGGGGGGTTGAACACCATATATTTT.

This chain joins TRBV29-1 and TRBJ2-5; 7 bases are a match to TRBD2. CDR3 size: 14 residues. The V gene end was trimmed by 5 bases and the J gene end by 4 bases; junction bases not matched to a gene: 10. Germline lookup yields CDR1 SQVTM and CDR2 ANQGSEA. DNA for the CDR3: TGCAGCGTTTTGGGCGGGGGTGTCGGAGAGACCCAGTACTTC. This encodes CSVLGGGVGETQYF.

The chain links TRBV4-3 to TRBJ1-5, with a weak D call TRBD1 (6 bases). V lost 3 bases, J lost 7 bases, and 19 bases lay in between. CDR3 size: 16 residues. Germline V gene data show CDR1 as LGHNA and CDR2 as YSLEER. The CDR3 DNA reads as TGCGCCAGCAGCCAGGGTCACGGGACATTGATACAGCCCCAGCATTTT. Translation: CASSQGHGTLIQPQHF.